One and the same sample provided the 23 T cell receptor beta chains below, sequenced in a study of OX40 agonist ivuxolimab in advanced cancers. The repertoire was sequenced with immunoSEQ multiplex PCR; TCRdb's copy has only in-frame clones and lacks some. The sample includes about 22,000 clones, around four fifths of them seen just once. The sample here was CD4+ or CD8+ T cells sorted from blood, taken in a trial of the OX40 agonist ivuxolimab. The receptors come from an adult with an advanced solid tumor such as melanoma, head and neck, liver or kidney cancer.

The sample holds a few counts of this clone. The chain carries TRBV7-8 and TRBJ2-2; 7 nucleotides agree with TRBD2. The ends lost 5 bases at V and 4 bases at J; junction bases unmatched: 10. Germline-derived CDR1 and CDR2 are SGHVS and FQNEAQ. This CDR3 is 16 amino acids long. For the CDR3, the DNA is TGTGCCAGCAGCCTGTTTCCGGGAGGAGGCACCGGGGAGCTGTTTTTT. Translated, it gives CASSLFPGGGTGELFF.

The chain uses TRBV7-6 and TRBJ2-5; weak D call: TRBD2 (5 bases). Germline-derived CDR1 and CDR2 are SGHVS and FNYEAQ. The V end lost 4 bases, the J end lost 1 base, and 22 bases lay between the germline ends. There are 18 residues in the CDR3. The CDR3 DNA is TGTGCCAGCAGCTCGAAAGACTCAGAAGAAGAGGGCCAAGAGACCCAGTACTTC. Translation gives CASSSKDSEEEGQETQYF.

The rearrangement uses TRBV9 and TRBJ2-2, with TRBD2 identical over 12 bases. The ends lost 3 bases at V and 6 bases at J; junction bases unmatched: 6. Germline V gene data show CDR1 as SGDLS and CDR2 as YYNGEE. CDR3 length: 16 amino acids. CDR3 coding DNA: TGTGCCAGCAGCGCCCCTAGCGGGAGGGCCGCCGGGGAGCTGTTTTTT. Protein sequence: CASSAPSGRAAGELFF.

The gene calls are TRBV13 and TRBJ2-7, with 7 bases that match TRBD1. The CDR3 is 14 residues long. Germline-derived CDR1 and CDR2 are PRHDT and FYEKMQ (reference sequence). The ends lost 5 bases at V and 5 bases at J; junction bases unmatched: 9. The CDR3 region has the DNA TGTGCCAGCAGCCCGCAACAGGGGCCCGACGAGCAGTACTTC. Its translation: CASSPQQGPDEQYF.

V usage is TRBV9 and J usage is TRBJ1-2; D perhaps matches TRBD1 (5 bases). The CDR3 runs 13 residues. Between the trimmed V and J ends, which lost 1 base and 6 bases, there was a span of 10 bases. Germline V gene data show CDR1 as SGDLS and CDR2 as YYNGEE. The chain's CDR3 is CASSVQGLNGYTF. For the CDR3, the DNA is TGTGCCAGCAGCGTACAGGGTTTGAATGGCTACACCTTC.

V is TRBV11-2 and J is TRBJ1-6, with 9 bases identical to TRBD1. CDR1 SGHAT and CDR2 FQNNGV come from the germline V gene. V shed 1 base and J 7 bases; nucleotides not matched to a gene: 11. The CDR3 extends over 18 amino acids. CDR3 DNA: TGTGCCAGCAGCTTAGCCCTCCACAGGGGGCCGGGGAATTCACCCCTCCACTTT. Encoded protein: CASSLALHRGPGNSPLHF.

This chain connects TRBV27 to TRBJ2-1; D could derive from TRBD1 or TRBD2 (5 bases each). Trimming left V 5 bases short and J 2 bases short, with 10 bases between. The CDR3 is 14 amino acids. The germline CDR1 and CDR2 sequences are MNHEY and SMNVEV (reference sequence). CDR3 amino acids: CASSGQGAYNEQFF. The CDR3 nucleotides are TGTGCCAGCAGTGGGCAGGGAGCCTACAATGAGCAGTTCTTC.

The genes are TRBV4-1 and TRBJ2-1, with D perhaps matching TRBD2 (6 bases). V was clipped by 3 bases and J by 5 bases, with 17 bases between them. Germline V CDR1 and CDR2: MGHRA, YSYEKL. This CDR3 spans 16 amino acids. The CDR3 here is CASSHPLERVDNEQFF. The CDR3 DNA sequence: TGCGCCAGCAGCCATCCACTAGAGCGGGTTGACAATGAGCAGTTCTTC.

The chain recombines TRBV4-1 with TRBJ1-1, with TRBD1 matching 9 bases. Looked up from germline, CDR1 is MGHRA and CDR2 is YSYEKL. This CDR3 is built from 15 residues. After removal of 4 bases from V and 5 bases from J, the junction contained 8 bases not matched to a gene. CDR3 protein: CASSPRTGVDTEAFF. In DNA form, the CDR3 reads TGCGCCAGCAGCCCCAGGACAGGGGTGGATACTGAAGCTTTCTTT.

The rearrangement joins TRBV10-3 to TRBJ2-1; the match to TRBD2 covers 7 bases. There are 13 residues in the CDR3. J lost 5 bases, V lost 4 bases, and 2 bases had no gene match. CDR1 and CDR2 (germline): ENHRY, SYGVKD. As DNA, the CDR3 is TGTGCCATCAGTGTTGCGGGAGACAATGAGCAGTTCTTC. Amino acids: CAISVAGDNEQFF.

In nucleotides, the CDR3 is TGTGCCAGCAGCGAACTAGCGGGAGGTCGGGGGGAGACCCAGTACTTC. It is translated as CASSELAGGRGETQYF. The chain has TRBV7-6 and TRBJ2-5; 12 nucleotides align to TRBD2. Losses at the gene ends were 5 bases for V and 5 bases for J; bases not matched to a gene: 9. Germline V gene sequence: CDR1 SGHVS, CDR2 FNYEAQ. The CDR3 runs to 16 residues.

The CDR3, as DNA: TGTGCCAGCCAGGACGTTGGGTCGGGGGGAAACACCATATATTTT. This translates into CASQDVGSGGNTIYF. V usage is TRBV7-9 and J usage is TRBJ1-3, with D unclear. V lost 8 bases and J lost 4, with 18 bases in between. The germline CDR1 and CDR2 sequences are SEHNR and FQNEAQ (reference sequence). The CDR3 loop spans 15 amino acids.

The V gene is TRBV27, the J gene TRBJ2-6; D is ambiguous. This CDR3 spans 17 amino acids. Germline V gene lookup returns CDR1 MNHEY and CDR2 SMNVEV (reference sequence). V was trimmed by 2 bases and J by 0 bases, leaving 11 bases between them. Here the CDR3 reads CASSLMGPPSGANVLTF. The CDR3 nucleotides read TGTGCCAGCAGTTTAATGGGTCCCCCCTCTGGGGCCAACGTCCTGACTTTC.

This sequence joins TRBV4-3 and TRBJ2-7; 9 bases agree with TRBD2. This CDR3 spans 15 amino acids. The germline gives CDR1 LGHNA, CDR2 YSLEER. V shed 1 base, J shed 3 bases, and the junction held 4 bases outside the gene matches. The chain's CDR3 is CASSQGLAGSYEQYF. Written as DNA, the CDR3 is TGCGCCAGCAGCCAAGGGCTAGCGGGGAGCTACGAGCAGTACTTC.

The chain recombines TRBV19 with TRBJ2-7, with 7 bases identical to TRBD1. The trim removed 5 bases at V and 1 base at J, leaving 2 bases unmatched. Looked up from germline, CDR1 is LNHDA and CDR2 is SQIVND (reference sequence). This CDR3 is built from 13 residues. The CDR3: CASSSGQSYEQYF. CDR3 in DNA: TGTGCCAGTAGTTCGGGACAGTCCTACGAGCAGTACTTC.

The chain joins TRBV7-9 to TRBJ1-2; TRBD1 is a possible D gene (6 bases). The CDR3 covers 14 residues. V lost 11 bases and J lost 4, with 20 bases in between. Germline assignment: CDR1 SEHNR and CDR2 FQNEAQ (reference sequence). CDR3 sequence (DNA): TGTGCCGGCTCGGGACACCCCACGGGCTATGGCTACACCTTC. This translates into CAGSGHPTGYGYTF.

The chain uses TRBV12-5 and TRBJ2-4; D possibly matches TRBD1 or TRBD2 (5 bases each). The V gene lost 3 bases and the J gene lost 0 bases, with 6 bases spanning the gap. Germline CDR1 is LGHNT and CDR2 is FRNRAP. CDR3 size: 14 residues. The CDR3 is CASGLGTAKNIQYF. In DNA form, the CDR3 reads TGTGCTAGTGGTTTAGGGACAGCCAAAAACATTCAGTACTTC.

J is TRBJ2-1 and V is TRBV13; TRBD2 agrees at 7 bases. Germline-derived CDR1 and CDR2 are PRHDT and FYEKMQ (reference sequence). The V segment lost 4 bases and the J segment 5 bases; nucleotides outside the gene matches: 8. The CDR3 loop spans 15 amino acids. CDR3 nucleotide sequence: TGTGCCAGCAGCTCCCAGCGGGGTAGGGACAATGAGCAGTTCTTC. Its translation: CASSSQRGRDNEQFF.

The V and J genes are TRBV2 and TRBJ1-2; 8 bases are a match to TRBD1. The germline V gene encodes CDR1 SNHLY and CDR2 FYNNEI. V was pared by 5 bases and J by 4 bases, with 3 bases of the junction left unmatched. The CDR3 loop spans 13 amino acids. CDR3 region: CASSYDRGYGYTF. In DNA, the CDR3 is TGTGCCAGCAGTTACGACAGGGGCTATGGCTACACCTTC.

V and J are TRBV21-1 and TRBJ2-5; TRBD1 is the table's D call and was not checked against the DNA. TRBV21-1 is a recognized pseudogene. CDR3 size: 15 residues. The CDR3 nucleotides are TGTGCCAGCAGCAAAAAGAAAGGGGTGTGGGAGACCCAGTACTTC. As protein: CASSKKKGVWETQYF.

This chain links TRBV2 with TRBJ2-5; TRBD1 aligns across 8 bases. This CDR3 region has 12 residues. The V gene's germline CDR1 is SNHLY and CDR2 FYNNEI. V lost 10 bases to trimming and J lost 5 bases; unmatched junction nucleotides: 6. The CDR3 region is CATPDRAETQYF. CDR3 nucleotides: TGTGCCACCCCGGACAGGGCGGAGACCCAGTACTTC.

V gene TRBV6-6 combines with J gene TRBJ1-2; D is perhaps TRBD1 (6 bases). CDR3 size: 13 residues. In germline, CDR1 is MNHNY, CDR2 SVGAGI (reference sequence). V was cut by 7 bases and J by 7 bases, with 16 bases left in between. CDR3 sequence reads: CASTYREGGGYTF. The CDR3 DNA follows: TGTGCCAGCACCTACAGGGAGGGGGGTGGCTACACCTTC.

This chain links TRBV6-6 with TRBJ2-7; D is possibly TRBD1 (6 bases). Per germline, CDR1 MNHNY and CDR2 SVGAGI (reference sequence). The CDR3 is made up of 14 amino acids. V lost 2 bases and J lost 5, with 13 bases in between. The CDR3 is CASSYVEQGDEQYF. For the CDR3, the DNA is TGTGCCAGCAGTTACGTGGAACAGGGCGACGAGCAGTACTTC.